One T cell receptor beta chain is described in this entry. Its antigen is currently unknown. Splitting the CD4+ cells yielded a CD45RA+ naive subset and a CD45RA-negative memory subset. With 2 bases removed from V and 12 bases from J, the gap between germline ends came to 8 bases. The CDR3 is 11 amino acids. Germline lookup yields CDR1 MDHEN and CDR2 SYDVKM. The data were obtained in a study of shared clonotypes between healthy human individuals. Study conclusions and caveats: About 4.5% of naive CD4 clonotypes were common to several donors.

Profiling relied on immunoSEQ multiplex PCR, and the TCRdb table lists in-frame clones only, not all of them. The repertoire consists of approximately 1,500,000 clones, with 95% to 99% occurring once and the leading ten covering roughly 0.45%. Sequencing was carried out using naive CD4+ T cells sorted from blood. Subset denoted: CD45RA+ positively selected. The TCR comes from a man aged 25-45 years in good health. The V and J genes are TRBV28 and TRBJ1-5; D is uncertain. The CDR3, as DNA: TGTGCCAGCAGTTTAGGAGAGGTCCAGCATTTT. It is translated as CASSLGEVQHF.